This TCR beta chain stems from a study of shared clonotypes between healthy human individuals. Profiling relied on immunoSEQ multiplex PCR, and the TCRdb table lists in-frame clones only, not all of them. The sample has around 2.5 million clones; 93% are singletons. The CDR3 is 14 residues long. CDR1 SGHRS and CDR2 YFSETQ come from the germline V gene. Trimming cost V 1 base and J 4 bases; bases outside gene matches: 1. This clone was detected a few times. Other DNA sequences in the same sample also yield this CDR3. The material sequenced was naive CD4+ T cells from PBMCs. Subset here: CD45RA+ positively selected. This receptor was identified in a man aged 18-30 years in good health. Some clones in this sample may be carry-over from other donors' samples. The chain uses TRBV5-1 and TRBJ1-1; 10 positions agree with TRBD1. The CDR3 DNA reads TGCGCCAGCAGCTTGAGGACAGGGGGCACTGAAGCTTTCTTT. Translating gives CASSLRTGGTEAFF. Full variable domain (outside the CDR3, taken from reference TRBV5-1 and TRBJ1-1): KAGVTQTPRYLIKTRGQQVTLSCSPISGHRSVSWYQQTPGQGLQFLFEYFSETQRNKGNFPGRFSGRQFSNSRSEMNVSTLELGDSALYLCASSLRTGGTEAFFGQGTRLTVV.